The 3 T cell receptor beta chains below come from one sample, sequenced in a study of control samples from healthy donors and cancer patients. Assay used: immunoSEQ multiplex PCR; TCRdb lists only in-frame clones, some missing. The sample shows about 150,000 clones, over 90% of them seen only once. Sequences were obtained from blood. Source of these receptors: a man aged 50 or older in good health.

This chain uses TRBV19 with TRBJ1-5, with D possibly TRBD1 on 6 matching bases. Per germline, CDR1 LNHDA and CDR2 SQIVND (reference sequence). The CDR3 loop spans 16 amino acids. The ends were cut back, 4 bases at V and 1 base at J, with 14 bases in the middle. This chain's CDR3 is CASSTDDRTSNQPQHF. The CDR3 DNA sequence: TGTGCCAGTAGTACTGACGACAGGACGAGCAATCAGCCCCAGCATTTT.

The chain couples TRBV2 to TRBJ1-6; no reliable D call. The CDR3 totals 13 residues. Germline values: CDR1 SNHLY, CDR2 FYNNEI. Deletions cut 3 bases from V and 7 bases from J, with 7 bases between. The CDR3 DNA follows: TGTGCCAGCAGTGATAGGGAGAATTCACCCCTCCACTTT. Translating it yields CASSDRENSPLHF.

V and J are TRBV30 and TRBJ1-1, with D tentatively TRBD1 (5 bases). Per the germline V gene, CDR1 is GTSNPN and CDR2 is SVGIG (reference sequence). This CDR3 contains 13 residues. V was clipped by 2 bases and J by 1 base, with 8 bases between them. The CDR3 here is CAWSTRANTEAFF. CDR3 in DNA: TGTGCCTGGAGTACCAGGGCGAACACTGAAGCTTTCTTT.